A selection of T cell receptor beta chains follows, all from one sample in a study of T cell responses to AZD1222 COVID-19 vaccine. Clones were read by immunoSEQ multiplex PCR, and TCRdb kept only the in-frame ones, dropping some. The sample has under 200,000 clones, 85% to 90% seen once. The sequencing used peripheral blood, collected 28 days after the second AZD1222 dose. The receptors stem from an adult who received the AZD1222 COVID-19 vaccine. CDR3s include the opening cysteine and the closing phenylalanine or tryptophan. A D gene is named only where the DNA matches it firmly. Some rows mark clone size as missing; the rest say once, few, many or name a class of expanded clone.

-,TRBJ2-7,TRBV28,TRBD2,CASSLATSGRAYEQYF,TGTGCCAGCAGTTTAGCGACTAGCGGGAGGGCCTACGAGCAGTACTTC
-,TRBJ2-1,TRBV7-2,-,CASTYTGWGGNEQFF,TGTGCCAGCACCTATACAGGGTGGGGGGGCAATGAGCAGTTCTTC
-,TRBJ2-3,TRBV4-2,-,CASSRTEQGVDTQYF,TGTGCCAGCAGCCGCACGGAGCAGGGCGTCGATACGCAGTATTTT
-,TRBJ2-4,TRBV29-1,TRBD1,CSAVGQSKNIQYF,TGCAGCGCAGTGGGACAGAGCAAAAACATTCAGTACTTC
few,TRBJ2-7,TRBV6-6,-,CASSWDGSSYEQYF,TGTGCCAGCAGTTGGGACGGTAGCTCCTACGAGCAGTACTTC
once,TRBJ1-1,TRBV15,-,CATSSGLFGVGNTEAFF,TGTGCCACCAGCAGCGGGTTGTTCGGGGTCGGGAACACTGAAGCTTTCTTT
-,TRBJ1-1,TRBV5-6,-,CASSYGTYNTEAFF,TGTGCCAGCAGCTATGGGACATACAACACTGAAGCTTTCTTT
-,TRBJ1-1,TRBV5-1,-,CASSPGGGPNTEAFF,TGCGCCAGCAGCCCCGGTGGGGGACCGAACACTGAAGCTTTCTTT
-,TRBJ1-3,TRBV5-1,TRBD1,CASRSQGGNTIYF,TGCGCCAGCAGATCACAGGGGGGAAACACCATATATTTT
-,TRBJ1-1,TRBV28,-,CASSEDSNTEAFF,TGTGCCAGCAGTGAGGACTCGAACACTGAAGCTTTCTTT
once,TRBJ1-2,TRBV12-5,TRBD1,CASGLGTGGDGYTF,TGTGCTAGTGGTTTGGGGACAGGGGGCGACGGCTACACCTTC
-,TRBJ2-4,TRBV28,-,CASSLEENIQYF,TGTGCCAGCAGTTTAGAGGAGAACATTCAGTACTTC
-,TRBJ2-5,TRBV19,TRBD1,CASSTRTGHQETQYF,TGTGCCAGTAGTACCCGGACAGGACACCAAGAGACCCAGTACTTC
-,TRBJ2-1,TRBV12-3/TRBV12-4,-,CASSGEGFNEQFF,TGTGCCAGCAGTGGCGAGGGTTTCAATGAGCAGTTCTTC
-,TRBJ1-3,TRBV30,-,CAWSYGHSSGNTIYF,TGTGCCTGGAGCTACGGACACTCCTCTGGAAACACCATATATTTT
-,TRBJ2-7,TRBV12-3/TRBV12-4,-,CASSFKVGYEQYF,TGTGCCAGCAGTTTCAAAGTAGGGTACGAGCAGTACTTC
-,TRBJ2-1,TRBV4-2,-,CASSQESRKMAIEQFF,TGTGCCAGCAGCCAAGAGTCCAGGAAGATGGCAATTGAGCAGTTCTTC
-,TRBJ1-1,TRBV10-2,-,CASSATNTEAFF,TGCGCCAGCAGCGCCACGAACACTGAAGCTTTCTTT
-,TRBJ2-1,TRBV21-1,-,CASSARVLRLCAVVFNEQFF,TGTGCCAGCAGCGCCAGGGTTCTTAGGCTGTGCGCAGTAGTTTTCAATGAGCAGTTCTTC
-,TRBJ2-7,TRBV28,TRBD2,CASRPTSGYEQYF,TGTGCCAGCAGGCCTACTAGCGGCTACGAGCAGTACTTC
-,TRBJ2-5,TRBV21-1,-,CASSKEGAGARETQYF,TGTGCCAGCAGCAAAGAGGGGGCAGGGGCGAGGGAGACCCAGTACTTC
-,TRBJ1-2,TRBV7-9,-,CASSVGQSPKRGYTF,TGTGCCAGCAGCGTCGGACAGTCTCCCAAGAGGGGCTACACCTTC
-,TRBJ2-3,TRBV5-8,TRBD2,CASSLVFFAGVGTDTQYF,TGTGCCAGCAGCTTGGTGTTTTTCGCGGGAGTCGGCACAGATACGCAGTATTTT
-,TRBJ2-7,TRBV5-4,TRBD2,CASSLTSGSAEQYF,TGTGCCAGCAGCCTAACTAGCGGGAGCGCCGAGCAGTACTTC